This T cell receptor (beta chain) was recorded in a study of T-cell memory formation after mild COVID-19. CDR3 length equals 15 residues. V was clipped by 6 bases and J by 6 bases, with 21 bases between them. From germline, CDR1 is SGHAT and CDR2 FQNNGV. Each CDR3 protein gets one entry after TCRdb re-called the 5' RACE reads with MiXCR. The sample lists around 310,000 distinct CDR3 sequences, 20% to 25% occurring once. The source of this sequence is a man aged 18 to 29 who had mild COVID-19 (a few samples of this study predate the infection). Cell type and time point are not known. The material sequenced was PBMCs or a T cell subset sorted from them (not recorded which). This chain connects TRBV11-2 to TRBJ2-7; D tentatively reads TRBD1 or TRBD2 (5 bases each). The CDR3 loop reads CASSSLRGHSLEQYF. The CDR3 bases are TGTGCCAGCAGTTCTCTGAGGGGCCATTCGCTCGAGCAGTACTTC.